This note documents a single T cell receptor (beta chain) sequence. Its specificity is unknown. Healthy bone marrow donors made up the donor group. The data derive from a study of cytomegalovirus exposure and HLA in healthy donors. Findings and limits, study-wide: Later analysis indicated greater clonal expansion among HLA-associated TCR beta chains than among equally common other chains. A later analysis found that most CMV-associated TCR beta chains appeared HLA-restricted.

Researchers ran the PCR with 60 Vbeta and 13 Jbeta primers. Repertoires were generated with immunoSEQ multiplex PCR, while TCRdb's copy carries only in-frame clones and drops some. In the table there are under 170,000 clones, roughly 77% of which are singletons. This TCR was recovered from a human donor in good health. Sequencing was carried out using PBMCs.

The CDR3 is CASSYRGTYEQYF. Here the CDR3 DNA reads TGTGCCAGCAGTTATAGGGGGACCTACGAGCAGTACTTC. This sequence joins TRBV6-5 and TRBJ2-7; possible D gene TRBD1, 6 bases. CDR3 size: 13 residues. In germline, CDR1 is MNHEY, CDR2 SVGAGI. V was shortened by 3 bases and J by 2 bases, with 8 bases between the two germline ends.